Each of the 29 T cell receptor beta chains below was sequenced from the same sample in a study of CD8 T cells in Susac syndrome. Random hexamers were used to reverse transcribe roughly 0.5 to 1 ug of RNA. MiXCR was run by TCRdb on the immunoSEQ multiplex PCR reads, yielding one entry per CDR3 protein. The table records approximately 260,000 distinct CDR3 sequences, approximately 95% of them present only once. The sequenced sample consisted of CD4+ T cells from PBMCs. The receptors stem from a human donor with Susac syndrome.

CDR3 loop: CATDSGAGRYEQYF. CDR3 DNA: TGTGCCACTGACAGTGGAGCTGGGCGCTACGAGCAGTACTTC. This chain links TRBV6-6 with TRBJ2-7; a possible D gene is TRBD1 (5 bases). The CDR3 runs to 14 residues. Per the germline V gene, CDR1 is MNHNY and CDR2 is SVGAGI (reference sequence). V lost 10 bases and J lost 3, with 19 bases in between.

The genes are TRBV24-1 and TRBJ2-1; a weak D match, TRBD1 (5 bases). There are 15 residues in the CDR3. V was pared by 5 bases and J by 6 bases, with 16 bases between. The germline V gene encodes CDR1 KGHDR and CDR2 SFDVKD. The CDR3 loop reads CATSVGGTRANEQFF. The CDR3 DNA reads TGTGCCACCAGTGTTGGTGGCACCAGGGCCAATGAGCAGTTCTTC.

The chain links TRBV24-1 to TRBJ1-5; no firm D call. Germline CDR1 is KGHDR and CDR2 is SFDVKD. V was shortened by 3 bases and J by 3 bases, with 5 bases between the two germline ends. The CDR3 runs 13 residues. This chain's CDR3 is CATSDRINQPQHF. CDR3 nucleotide sequence: TGTGCCACCAGTGATAGGATCAATCAGCCCCAGCATTTT.

The V gene is TRBV12-3 or TRBV12-4, the J gene TRBJ1-1; D is possibly TRBD1 (5 bases). The CDR3 is 13 residues long. V lost 5 bases, J lost 4 bases, and 11 bases lay in between. CDR3: CASSRFGGTEAFF. The DNA of the CDR3 is TGTGCCAGCAGTCGATTTGGGGGCACTGAAGCTTTCTTT.

V gene TRBV28 combines with J gene TRBJ2-7, with D possibly TRBD1 on 6 matching bases. The CDR3 has 15 residues. The germline V gene has CDR1 MDHEN and CDR2 SYDVKM. V was pared by 3 bases and J by 5 bases, with 17 bases between. CDR3 DNA sequence: TGTGCCAGCAGTTTGGCGTCAGGGGTAATCCACGAGCAGTACTTC. Protein product: CASSLASGVIHEQYF.

This sequence joins TRBV29-1 and TRBJ2-1; D could derive from TRBD1 or TRBD2 (5 bases each). CDR1 and CDR2 (germline): SQVTM, ANQGSEA. The CDR3 length is 15 residues. V was trimmed by 0 bases and J by 4 bases, leaving 13 bases between them. The CDR3 reads CSVEEYLGVYNEQFF. Written as DNA, the CDR3 is TGCAGCGTTGAAGAATACCTGGGGGTTTACAATGAGCAGTTCTTC.

The CDR3 is CASSEGDLVFQPQHF. DNA of the CDR3: TGTGCCAGCAGTGAGGGAGATTTGGTATTCCAGCCCCAGCATTTT. The gene calls are TRBV6-6 and TRBJ1-5; D uncertain. Germline CDR1 and CDR2: MNHNY and SVGAGI (reference sequence). This CDR3 spans 15 amino acids. Deletions cut 5 bases from V and 7 bases from J, with 18 bases between.

V gene TRBV29-1 combines with J gene TRBJ2-7; the D is unclear. V was trimmed by 4 bases and J by 0 bases, leaving 7 bases between them. CDR1 and CDR2 (germline): SQVTM, ANQGSEA. The CDR3 length is 12 residues. The CDR3 protein is CSVGTHSYEQYF. CDR3 DNA: TGCAGCGTTGGCACTCACTCCTACGAGCAGTACTTC.

The chain joins TRBV20-1 to TRBJ2-5; 7 bases fit TRBD2. Germline CDR1 and CDR2: DFQATT and SNEGSKA (reference sequence). This CDR3 is 14 amino acids long. V was clipped by 3 bases and J by 4 bases; unmatched bases: 8. The CDR3 DNA follows: TGCAGTGCTAGCACGGGAGGTCACGCAGAGACCCAGTACTTC. Residues: CSASTGGHAETQYF.

The chain links TRBV11-3 to TRBJ2-2, with a possible D match to TRBD1 (6 bases). V dropped 5 bases and J dropped 4 bases, with 8 bases sitting between them. Germline V gives CDR1 SGHNT, CDR2 YENEEA. This CDR3 has 13 residues. The CDR3 here is CASSRTVTGELFF. The CDR3, as DNA: TGTGCCAGCAGCCGGACAGTCACCGGGGAGCTGTTTTTT.

This chain joins TRBV20-1 and TRBJ2-2, with 11 positions matching TRBD2. V was pared by 6 bases and J by 4 bases, with 7 bases of the junction left unmatched. Germline V gene sequence: CDR1 DFQATT, CDR2 SNEGSKA (reference sequence). There are 15 residues in the CDR3. The CDR3 DNA follows: TGCAGTGCCAAGGCCGGGACTAGCGGCACCGGGGAGCTGTTTTTT. It is translated as CSAKAGTSGTGELFF.

On this clonotype: At one end the junction does not follow the germline gene, possibly because of a read error. The chain joins TRBV7-7 to TRBJ2-6, with D possibly TRBD1 on 5 matching bases. Per the germline V gene, CDR1 is SSHAT and CDR2 is FNYEAQ (reference sequence). The CDR3 totals 15 residues. The DNA for the CDR3 is TGTGCTAGCAGCCCCGACAGCTTCGGGGCCAACGTCCTGACTTTC. This translates into CASSPDSFGANVLTF.

This chain uses TRBV12-3 or TRBV12-4 with TRBJ1-3; weak D call: TRBD1 (6 bases). Trimming removed 1 base at V and 4 bases at J, with 11 bases between. The CDR3 loop spans 15 amino acids. Written as DNA, the CDR3 is TGTGCCAGCAGTTTAGTTTACAGGGTAGGAAACACCATATATTTT. This gives the protein CASSLVYRVGNTIYF.

V gene TRBV25-1 combines with J gene TRBJ2-3, with 12 nucleotides matching TRBD2. Trimming took 6 bases from V and 7 from J; bases not matched to a gene: 14. CDR3 size: 17 residues. Germline V gives CDR1 MGHDK, CDR2 SYGVNS. CDR3 in amino acids: CASSNSRLAGERYTQYF. CDR3 in DNA: TGTGCCAGCAGCAACTCACGACTAGCGGGAGAGAGGTATACGCAGTATTTT.

This chain connects TRBV28 to TRBJ1-3, with D possibly being TRBD1 (5 bases). This CDR3 has 11 residues. The germline gives CDR1 MDHEN, CDR2 SYDVKM. The V and J ends lost 2 bases and 12 bases respectively, with 8 bases between them. Here the CDR3 DNA reads TGTGCCAGCAGTTTAGGGACCGGCATATATTTT. It specifies CASSLGTGIYF.

The chain combines TRBV29-1 with TRBJ2-5; D remains ambiguous. V was trimmed by 3 bases and J by 6 bases, leaving 14 bases between them. CDR1 is SQVTM, CDR2 ANQGSEA, per germline. This CDR3 has 13 amino acids. The CDR3 sequence: CSVDPGMLKTQYF. As DNA, the CDR3 is TGCAGCGTTGACCCTGGAATGTTGAAGACCCAGTACTTC.

This chain connects TRBV27 to TRBJ1-1; perhaps TRBD1 as D (5 bases). This CDR3 region has 13 residues. V dropped 4 bases and J dropped 4 bases, with 10 bases sitting between them. Germline V gene sequence: CDR1 MNHEY, CDR2 SMNVEV (reference sequence). The CDR3 reads CASSYMGGTEAFF. CDR3 in DNA: TGTGCCAGCAGTTATATGGGGGGCACTGAAGCTTTCTTT.

The count of this clonotype is one. The chain couples TRBV29-1 to TRBJ2-5, with D hard to call. The CDR3 contains 14 residues. V was pared by 1 base and J by 2 bases, with 11 bases between. Germline-derived CDR1 and CDR2 are SQVTM and ANQGSEA. CDR3 DNA sequence: TGCAGCGTTGAAGGGCCGAACAGACAAGAGACCCAGTACTTC. It is translated as CSVEGPNRQETQYF.

V usage is TRBV7-3 and J usage is TRBJ2-2, with 7 bases aligning to TRBD1. The CDR3 runs to 13 residues. Germline lookup yields CDR1 SGHTA and CDR2 FQGTGA. Germline trimming cut 5 bases from V and 7 bases from J; bases unmatched to any gene: 4. The CDR3 spells CASSGTGDGELFF. CDR3 coding DNA: TGTGCCAGCAGCGGCACAGGGGACGGGGAGCTGTTTTTT.

The chain combines TRBV5-1 with TRBJ2-1; TRBD1 aligns across 9 bases. With V trimmed by 4 bases and J by 6 bases, 8 bases remained unmatched. The germline V gene encodes CDR1 SGHRS and CDR2 YFSETQ. The length of the CDR3 is 15 residues. The CDR3 protein is CASSLGQGDPNEQFF. The CDR3 DNA follows: TGCGCCAGCAGCCTGGGACAGGGAGACCCCAATGAGCAGTTCTTC.

The chain carries TRBV30 and TRBJ2-1; 10 bases align to TRBD2. CDR3 size: 15 residues. Per germline, CDR1 GTSNPN and CDR2 SVGIG (reference sequence). The V segment lost 5 bases and the J segment 4 bases; nucleotides outside the gene matches: 8. The CDR3 DNA follows: TGTGCCTGGCGAGAGAGCGGGAGGGGTTACAATGAGCAGTTCTTC. Its translation is CAWRESGRGYNEQFF.

V gene TRBV12-3 or TRBV12-4 combines with J gene TRBJ2-7, with D possibly TRBD1 on 5 matching bases. V was cut by 2 bases and J by 0 bases, with 8 bases left in between. The CDR3 consists of 14 residues. CDR3: CASSLRTTSYEQYF. In nucleotides, the CDR3 is TGTGCCAGCAGTTTAAGGACAACCTCCTACGAGCAGTACTTC.

The rearrangement joins TRBV5-1 to TRBJ1-2; 7 nucleotides agree with TRBD1. V lost 5 bases, J lost 4 bases, and 8 bases stayed unmatched. Germline CDR1 reads SGHRS; CDR2 reads YFSETQ. This CDR3 contains 14 residues. CDR3 in amino acids: CASRPPGQSYGYTF. CDR3 coding DNA: TGCGCCAGCAGGCCCCCGGGACAGAGCTATGGCTACACCTTC.

This clonotype appeared a single time. The V gene is TRBV30, the J gene TRBJ2-1; 7 bases agree with TRBD1. CDR3 length: 16 amino acids. Germline CDR1 is GTSNPN and CDR2 is SVGIG (reference sequence). Germline trimming cut 2 bases from V and 1 base from J; bases unmatched to any gene: 8. Here the CDR3 reads CAWSIYRGRSYNEQFF. Here the CDR3 DNA reads TGTGCCTGGAGTATATACAGGGGTAGGTCCTACAATGAGCAGTTCTTC.

The chain employs TRBV4-1 and TRBJ2-5, with a possible D match to TRBD1 (7 bases). Germline V lookup: CDR1 MGHRA, CDR2 YSYEKL. Trimming took 1 base from V and 5 from J, leaving 14 bases between them. There are 15 residues in the CDR3. The CDR3 reads CASSQAKTGRETQYF. The CDR3 DNA is TGCGCCAGCAGCCAAGCCAAGACAGGGAGGGAGACCCAGTACTTC.

The CDR3 here is CAIRKQGFNEQFF. Written as DNA, the CDR3 is TGTGCCATCAGAAAACAGGGGTTCAATGAGCAGTTCTTC. This chain links TRBV10-3 with TRBJ2-1; 7 bases align to TRBD1. Germline assignment: CDR1 ENHRY and CDR2 SYGVKD. V was clipped by 6 bases and J by 6 bases; unmatched bases: 5. The CDR3 extends over 13 amino acids.

V gene TRBV4-2 combines with J gene TRBJ2-7, with 7 positions matching TRBD2. Germline assignment: CDR1 LGHNA and CDR2 YNFKEQ. With V trimmed by 0 bases and J by 9 bases, 17 bases remained unmatched. The CDR3 is 17 residues long. In DNA form, the CDR3 reads TGTGCCAGCAGCCAAGAAAACAGCGCGGCGGCGGGGGATGTGCAGTACTTC. Its translation: CASSQENSAAAGDVQYF.

V and J are TRBV28 and TRBJ1-1; D uncertain. V lost 6 bases, J lost 3 bases, and 8 bases lay in between. Germline CDR1 is MDHEN and CDR2 is SYDVKM. The CDR3 extends over 12 amino acids. For the CDR3, the DNA is TGTGCCAGCAGCCATTATGACACTGAAGCTTTCTTT. This gives the protein CASSHYDTEAFF. Looking up the rest from reference TRBV28 and TRBJ1-1 gives the full variable domain: DVKVTQSSRYLVKRTGEKVFLECVQDMDHENMFWYRQDPGLGLRLIYFSYDVKMKEKGDIPEGYSVSREKKERFSLILESASTNQTSMYLCASSHYDTEAFFGQGTRLTVV.

V usage is TRBV20-1 and J usage is TRBJ2-7; D unresolved. The CDR3 contains 13 residues. The V gene's germline CDR1 is DFQATT and CDR2 SNEGSKA (reference sequence). Trimming removed 2 bases from V and 6 bases from J, with 14 bases in between. The CDR3 loop reads CSARPSIRREQYF. CDR3 DNA: TGCAGTGCTAGACCTAGTATCCGCCGCGAGCAGTACTTC.